What follows are 7 T cell receptor delta chains derived from one specimen sequenced in a study of gamma-delta chains in newborns, infants, children. TCRdb re-processed the reads via CATT. Among about 11,000 delta-chain clones listed, less than 4.5% were seen once. Sequenced sample: blood. Receptors were obtained from a child who was a newborn, infant or young child, either healthy, febrile or measles-vaccinated (not recorded which).

This clone is classed as medium-sized. The V gene is TRDV1, the J gene TRDJ1, with D possibly matching TRDD3 (8 bases). Germline assignment: CDR1 TSWWSYY and CDR2 QGS. The V end was cut by 3 bases, the J end by 3 bases, with 26 bases between. The CDR3 length is 19 residues. The CDR3 reads CALGEHLPPWWGIPDKLIF. DNA for the CDR3: TGTGCTCTTGGGGAGCACCTTCCTCCTTGGTGGGGGATTCCCGATAAACTCATCTTT.

Only a few counts were recorded for this clone. The chain is built from TRDV2 and TRDJ3, with 7 bases lining up with TRDD3. Trimming removed 7 bases from V and 0 bases from J; junction bases left unmatched: 14. Germline V CDR1 and CDR2: GEAIGNYY, EKD. This CDR3 is built from 19 residues. In DNA, the CDR3 is TGTGCCTGCACCGGTCTGGGGGCTGCGAGCTCCTGGGACACCCGACAGATGTTTTTC. This gives the protein CACTGLGAASSWDTRQMFF.

The chain is built from TRDV1 and TRDJ1; 7 bases are shared with TRDD3. J gave up 4 bases and V 7 bases, and 15 bases lay outside the gene matches. Germline CDR1 is TSWWSYY and CDR2 is QGS. CDR3 length: 16 residues. CDR3 sequence: CALVSFHTLGVDKLIF. The CDR3 DNA is TGTGCTCTTGTATCGTTCCACACGCTGGGGGTCGATAAACTCATCTTT.

This clone is judged medium-sized. Other DNA sequences of this sample code for an identical CDR3. The gene calls are TRAV29/DV5 and TRDJ1; 13 bases are shared with TRDD3. This CDR3 has 20 amino acids. V gave up 0 bases and J gave up 1 base; unmatched junction bases: 15. Germline-derived CDR1 and CDR2 are NSMFDY and ISSIKDK. The CDR3 bases are TGTGCAGCAAGCGGGCCGGGGAAACGTACTGGGGGATACGGCACCGATAAACTCATCTTT. Amino acids: CAASGPGKRTGGYGTDKLIF.

This clone was found a few times. The rearrangement links TRDV1 to TRDJ1; D uncertain. The ends were cut back, 5 bases at V and 3 bases at J, with 10 bases in the middle. CDR1 is TSWWSYY and CDR2 is QGS in the germline V gene. The CDR3 sequence is 13 residues long. CDR3 in amino acids: CALGTIPPDKLIF. The CDR3 bases are TGTGCTCTTGGGACCATCCCCCCCGATAAACTCATCTTT.

This chain uses TRDV1 with TRDJ3; D unresolved. The length of the CDR3 is 23 residues. The V end lost 5 bases, the J end lost 0 bases, and 29 bases lay between the germline ends. In germline, CDR1 is TSWWSYY, CDR2 QGS. Here the CDR3 DNA reads TGTGCTCTTGGGCCCCTTTTGGATCCAGGGGTCCCCCGGAGCTCCTGGGACACCCGACAGATGTTTTTC. It yields the protein CALGPLLDPGVPRSSWDTRQMFF.

This clone was observed a handful of times. Other DNA sequences in this sample translate to the same CDR3. The chain combines TRDV1 with TRDJ1; the D gene could be TRDD2 or TRDD3 (9 bases each). The CDR3 spans 18 residues. Trimming shortened V by 5 bases and J by 4 bases, and 26 bases separated the two germline ends. The germline V gene encodes CDR1 TSWWSYY and CDR2 QGS. CDR3 nucleotides: TGTGCTCTTGGGACCCTTCCTACAACTGGGGGAAGACTCGATAAACTCATCTTT. This translates into CALGTLPTTGGRLDKLIF.